These T cell receptor beta chains were read from a single sample in a study of T cells expressing NK-cell markers. One entry per CDR3 protein, without DNA, is what TCRdb gives after re-calling the 5' RACE reads. Its listing shows around 470,000 distinct CDR3 sequences. The sample comprised blood T cells: a sorted CD56 or NKG2C T cell subset, CD4+ or CD8+ T cells, or bulk PBMC T cells (not recorded which). All receptors derive from a woman aged 45-65 years in good health. Each CDR3 is given with its conserved first and last residue.

J | V | CDR3
TRBJ2-1 | TRBV10-3 | CAISDRMSEQFF
TRBJ1-1 | TRBV24-1 | CATSRGREAFF
TRBJ2-3 | TRBV18 | CASSRDTSTDTQYF
TRBJ2-4 | TRBV6-2/TRBV6-3 | CASTGYPAKNIQYF
TRBJ2-6 | TRBV20-1 | CSAPQRQGANVLTF
TRBJ1-1 | TRBV12-5 | CASGSNRLPGAVEAFF
TRBJ1-1 | TRBV15 | CATSRDLGGTEAFF
TRBJ1-1 | TRBV27 | CASSFGQRGPNTEAFF
TRBJ2-5 | TRBV6-5 | CASRLGRLQETQYF
TRBJ2-3 | TRBV20-1 | CSASRLAGAQDTQYF
TRBJ1-1 | TRBV5-1 | CASRYSAHEDTEAFF
TRBJ2-7 | TRBV5-1 | CASSPDRGGYEQYF
TRBJ2-3 | TRBV7-8 | CASSLLGGRTTDTQYF
TRBJ2-1 | TRBV29-1 | CSVVRRGDGNEQFF
TRBJ2-7 | TRBV30 | CAWSMTSGRSYEQYF
TRBJ2-2 | TRBV3-1 | CASRGLGTTGELFF
TRBJ2-4 | TRBV11-2 | CASSLVTRRKNIQYF
TRBJ2-2 | TRBV14 | CASSQELRGELFF
TRBJ2-1 | TRBV27 | CASSWNLAGTSYNEQFF
TRBJ1-2 | TRBV7-9 | CASSPRTGTYGYTF
TRBJ2-3 | TRBV6-5 | CASSYSRLNTDTQYF
TRBJ2-7 | TRBV19 | CASSMGITGTSGEQYF
TRBJ1-2 | TRBV20-1 | CSAAGGANYGYTF
TRBJ1-1 | TRBV12-3/TRBV12-4 | CASSLAGAPNTEAFF
TRBJ2-7 | TRBV28 | CASNRGPGEQYF
TRBJ1-1 | TRBV12-3/TRBV12-4 | CASSFLLGPPKNTEAFF
TRBJ1-1 | TRBV24-1 | CATASGTGLVNTEAFF
TRBJ2-1 | TRBV2 | CASSQKLGRKSSYNEQFF
TRBJ2-3 | TRBV5-5 | CASSSIPGLADTDTQYF
TRBJ2-7 | TRBV20-1 | CSAKDEQGYEDEQYF